A selection of T cell receptor beta chains follows, all from one sample in a study of monozygotic twins with inflammatory bowel disease. Following a re-call of the 5' RACE reads, TCRdb has one entry per CDR3 protein and lacks DNA. Reported are under 200,000 distinct CDR3 sequences; the ten largest clones contain 2.4%. Sample: blood. These receptors were taken from a human donor with ulcerative colitis or Crohn's disease, or a healthy co-twin of an affected twin (not recorded which). Each CDR3 is given with its conserved first and last residue.

V gene	J gene	CDR3 protein
TRBV7-2	TRBJ2-1	CASSHIDGSGNNEQFF
TRBV13	TRBJ2-7	CASSPTSGSLSYEQYF
TRBV12-3/TRBV12-4	TRBJ1-6	CASSTGGGNSPLHF
TRBV6-1	TRBJ1-5	CASSTAIQGNQPQHF
TRBV5-1	TRBJ1-1	CASSTDSLMNTEAFF
TRBV5-1	TRBJ1-1	CASNGRSKDEAFF
TRBV10-3	TRBJ1-2	CAISFTGNYGYTF
TRBV12-3/TRBV12-4	TRBJ2-5	CASSLAKRETQYF
TRBV7-2	TRBJ1-2	CASSLIESGGYTF
TRBV5-1	TRBJ2-1	CASSSGGRGSNEQFF
TRBV4-1	TRBJ2-7	CASSQAGTNYEQYF
TRBV5-4	TRBJ2-1	CASSLGETGGNEQFF
TRBV20-1	TRBJ2-1	CSAIRAGGLSAEQFF
TRBV5-4	TRBJ2-7	CASSKPTGTNNYYEQYF
TRBV5-1	TRBJ2-1	CASSRTGSNEQFF
TRBV12-3/TRBV12-4	TRBJ1-3	CASSYGGNTIYF
TRBV5-1	TRBJ2-3	CASSLDPTSGGNTDTQYF
TRBV6-1	TRBJ2-2	CASANLPGQGTGELFF
TRBV20-1	TRBJ1-2	CSASTGTTIYGYTF
TRBV27	TRBJ2-7	CASSLRDGSSYEQYF
TRBV7-9	TRBJ2-1	CASTQPQLGGEQFF
TRBV7-7	TRBJ2-5	CASSLAAGQETQYF
TRBV19	TRBJ1-1	CASSTKTGGGTEAFF
TRBV27	TRBJ2-1	CASSSLTSGNEQFF
TRBV27	TRBJ1-4	CASSLSPLSRGATNEKLFF
TRBV12-3/TRBV12-4	TRBJ2-7	CASSLTGLAGSYEQYF
TRBV20-1	TRBJ2-5	CSARPPTSAEETQYF
TRBV28	TRBJ2-3	CASSSPDRRGQYF
TRBV7-2	TRBJ2-3	CASSLAMTASGGTDTQYF
TRBV15	TRBJ2-2	CATSRVIVRATGELFF
TRBV5-1	TRBJ2-7	CASRWTGDSIEQYF
TRBV5-1	TRBJ2-7	CASSLLGQAPGGQYF
TRBV7-2	TRBJ2-3	CASSLSGTQYF
TRBV12-3/TRBV12-4	TRBJ1-5	CASSERDRVQPQHF
TRBV12-3/TRBV12-4	TRBJ1-2	CASGSGTEGKNGYTF
TRBV25-1	TRBJ2-1	CASSEVGGSRVYNEQFF
TRBV18	TRBJ2-6	CASSPGDSGANVLTF
TRBV12-3/TRBV12-4	TRBJ1-1	CASSSSGTEAFF
TRBV7-3	TRBJ1-6	CASSPEGGNSPLHF
TRBV12-3/TRBV12-4	TRBJ2-7	CASSQTGAYEQYF
TRBV20-1	TRBJ2-3	CSASRSSGGSDMQYF
TRBV5-5	TRBJ2-5	CASSKGRSQETQYF
TRBV12-3/TRBV12-4	TRBJ1-1	CASTRVGTEAFF
TRBV29-1	TRBJ2-5	CSVVPSGQETQYF
TRBV7-3	TRBJ2-1	CASSFDRDGDEQFF
TRBV6-5	TRBJ1-2	CASSGTNYGYTF
TRBV4-3	TRBJ2-2	CASSQGTGDDTGELFF
TRBV7-2	TRBJ1-1	CASSLLGGQEVFF
TRBV5-1	TRBJ1-4	CASSLQGDNEKLFF
TRBV4-1	TRBJ1-4	CASSQDSGQGWETTNEKLFF